The rows below give T cell receptor beta chains drawn from one sample of a study of blood T cell repertoires in COVID-19. Assay used: immunoSEQ multiplex PCR; TCRdb lists only in-frame clones, some missing. In the table there are fewer than 200,000 clones, about 87% of which are singletons. Sample: peripheral blood. All receptors derive from a woman between 18 and 30 years old who had recovered from COVID-19. The CDR3 runs from the conserved cysteine through the conserved F or W. D genes are given only for firm matches.

j_call,v_call,d_call,cdr3_aa,cdr3_nt
TRBJ2-1,TRBV2,.,CASNEYNEQFF,TGTGCCAGCAACGAGTACAATGAGCAGTTCTTC
TRBJ2-5,TRBV6-6,.,CASSSPGETQYF,TGTGCCAGCAGTTCCCCCGGAGAGACCCAGTACTTC
TRBJ2-3,TRBV29-1,TRBD2,CSGLAGFSDTQYF,TGCAGCGGACTAGCGGGTTTTTCAGATACGCAGTATTTT
TRBJ2-6,TRBV27,TRBD1,CASRPPGTAGHPGANVLTF,TGTGCCAGCAGGCCACCCGGGACAGCCGGCCACCCTGGGGCCAACGTCCTGACTTTC
TRBJ2-2,TRBV29-1,.,CSVGTGELFF,TGCAGCGTCGGCACCGGGGAGCTGTTTTTT
TRBJ2-3,TRBV18,TRBD2,CASSPSGGGADTQYF,TGTGCCAGCTCCCCTAGCGGGGGCGGGGCAGATACGCAGTATTTT
TRBJ2-2,TRBV7-2,.,CASSLGPEAGELFF,TGTGCCAGCAGCCTAGGCCCGGAGGCCGGGGAGCTGTTTTTT
TRBJ1-1,TRBV30,.,CAWSVGDMNTEAFF,TGTGCCTGGAGTGTGGGCGACATGAACACTGAAGCTTTCTTT
TRBJ2-2,TRBV7-3,.,CASSSDYITGELFF,TGTGCCAGCAGTTCAGACTATATTACCGGGGAGCTGTTTTTT
TRBJ2-5,TRBV7-9,.,CATSRTGMGETQYF,TGTGCCACCTCCAGGACCGGGATGGGGGAGACCCAGTACTTC
TRBJ2-2,TRBV5-4,.,CASSPTRALLVSGELFF,TGTGCCAGCAGCCCCACGCGGGCCCTCCTAGTAAGCGGGGAGCTGTTTTTT
TRBJ1-3,TRBV9,.,CASSVNSKGNTIYF,TGTGCCAGCAGCGTCAACAGTAAAGGAAACACCATATATTTT
TRBJ2-5,TRBV5-1,.,CASSPWGPFQETQYF,TGCGCCAGCAGCCCGTGGGGGCCATTCCAAGAGACCCAGTACTTC
TRBJ1-3,TRBV23-1,.,CASSQSIGGISGNTIYF,TGCGCCAGCAGTCAATCTATCGGGGGGATCTCTGGAAACACCATATATTTT
TRBJ2-3,TRBV4-1,TRBD2,CASSQDWASGGTDTQYF,TGCGCCAGCAGCCAAGATTGGGCTAGCGGGGGCACAGATACGCAGTATTTT
TRBJ2-1,TRBV4-3,.,CASSQDGNRYNEQFF,TGCGCCAGCAGCCAAGACGGGAACAGATACAATGAGCAGTTCTTC